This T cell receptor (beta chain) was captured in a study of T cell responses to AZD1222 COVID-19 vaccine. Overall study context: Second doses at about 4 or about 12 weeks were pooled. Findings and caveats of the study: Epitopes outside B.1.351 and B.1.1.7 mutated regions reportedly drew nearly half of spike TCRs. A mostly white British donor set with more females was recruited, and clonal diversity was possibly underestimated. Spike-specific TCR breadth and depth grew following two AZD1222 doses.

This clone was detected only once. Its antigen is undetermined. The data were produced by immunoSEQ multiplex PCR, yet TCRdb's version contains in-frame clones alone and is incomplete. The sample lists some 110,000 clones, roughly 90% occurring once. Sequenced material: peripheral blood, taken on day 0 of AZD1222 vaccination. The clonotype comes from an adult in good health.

The CDR3 DNA follows: TGTGCCAGCAGCCATCGGGGGCAGCCGAGAAACTATGGCTACACCTTC. This translates into CASSHRGQPRNYGYTF. V is TRBV3-1 (or the pseudogene TRBV3-2) and J is TRBJ1-2; TRBD1 is a possible D gene (6 bases). This CDR3 is 16 amino acids long. With 3 bases removed from V and 2 bases from J, the gap between germline ends came to 16 bases. The germline gives CDR1 LGHDT, CDR2 YNNKEL (reference sequence).